The 22 T cell receptor beta chains listed next were all sequenced from one sample in a study of cytomegalovirus exposure and HLA in healthy donors. Primers for the PCR totalled 60 Vbeta and 13 Jbeta. Repertoires were generated with immunoSEQ multiplex PCR, while TCRdb's copy carries only in-frame clones and drops some. The sample holds 150,000 to 200,000 clones, around 62% seen once. The sequencing sample was made of PBMCs. The source of these receptors is a man in his forties in good health and CMV-seronegative.

The rearrangement uses TRBV11-2 and TRBJ1-5, with unresolved D. Germline assignment: CDR1 SGHAT and CDR2 FQNNGV. The V and J ends lost 1 base and 4 bases respectively, with 11 bases between them. This CDR3 is 15 amino acids long. This chain's CDR3 is CASSLAGKLNQPQHF. Here the CDR3 DNA reads TGTGCCAGCAGCTTAGCGGGGAAACTAAATCAGCCCCAGCATTTT.

CDR3 amino acids: CASSFYGEEVAQHF. For the CDR3, the DNA is TGTGCCAGCAGCTTTTATGGGGAGGAGGTGGCCCAGCATTTT. The chain has TRBV5-6 and TRBJ1-5; D unclear. The CDR3 length is 14 residues. Trimming removed 2 bases at V and 11 bases at J, with 17 bases between. Germline V gene data show CDR1 as SGHDT and CDR2 as YYEEEE.

On this clone: Different DNA sequences within this sample yield the same CDR3. For the CDR3, the DNA is TGTGCCAGCAGCCCCCGACTAGCGGGGGGAGATACGCAGTATTTT. Amino acid sequence: CASSPRLAGGDTQYF. This rearrangement joins TRBV11-2 to TRBJ2-3; TRBD2 aligns across 13 bases. V lost 5 bases, J lost 5 bases, and 4 bases stayed unmatched. Germline V CDR1 and CDR2: SGHAT, FQNNGV. This CDR3 is 15 amino acids long.

The chain employs TRBV10-3 and TRBJ2-1; TRBD2 is a possible D gene (5 bases). The CDR3 is made up of 15 amino acids. Germline V gives CDR1 ENHRY, CDR2 SYGVKD. V was trimmed by 0 bases and J by 5 bases, leaving 11 bases between them. CDR3 in DNA: TGTGCCATCAGTGAGTCGGACGGGGTGAACAATGAGCAGTTCTTC. Protein: CAISESDGVNNEQFF.

This clone occurred a few times. The chain joins TRBV19 to TRBJ1-1, with D possibly matching TRBD1 (6 bases). V was clipped by 7 bases and J by 8 bases, with 23 bases between them. CDR1 LNHDA and CDR2 SQIVND come from the germline V gene (reference sequence). CDR3 size: 15 residues. Here the CDR3 reads CASTYSLTGGSEAFF. CDR3 DNA: TGTGCCAGTACCTATTCGCTGACAGGAGGCTCCGAAGCTTTCTTT.

This chain uses TRBV5-8 with TRBJ2-1; 9 nucleotides match TRBD1. After removal of 3 bases from V and 2 bases from J, the junction contained 6 bases not matched to a gene. The CDR3 loop spans 16 amino acids. The V gene's germline CDR1 is SGHTS and CDR2 YDEGEE. CDR3 sequence reads: CASSSTGGLTYNEQFF. The CDR3 bases are TGTGCCAGCAGCTCCACAGGGGGCCTAACCTACAATGAGCAGTTCTTC.

The chain joins TRBV30 to TRBJ1-6; no definite D call. The CDR3 length is 16 residues. Germline loops: CDR1 GTSNPN, CDR2 SVGIG (reference sequence). Trimming removed 2 bases at V and 3 bases at J, with 14 bases between. The DNA of the CDR3 is TGTGCCTGGAGTTCGACGGGTGTGAACTATAATTCACCCCTCCACTTT. This translates into CAWSSTGVNYNSPLHF.

The genes are TRBV7-3 and TRBJ2-7; tentatively, D is TRBD1 (7 bases). Trimming stripped 5 bases from V and 4 bases from J, with 15 bases between. The CDR3 is 14 amino acids. The germline V gene has CDR1 SGHTA and CDR2 FQGTGA. The CDR3 spells CASSPRPGGYEQYF. The DNA for the CDR3 is TGTGCCAGCAGCCCCCGACCAGGGGGGTACGAGCAGTACTTC.

J is TRBJ1-2 and V is TRBV19; TRBD1 aligns across 8 bases. This CDR3 is 14 amino acids long. Germline CDR1 LNHDA, CDR2 SQIVND (reference sequence). Germline trimming cut 6 bases from V and 2 bases from J; bases unmatched to any gene: 5. Here the CDR3 reads CASSPGQGNYGYTF. The CDR3 bases are TGTGCCAGTAGCCCTGGACAGGGAAACTATGGCTACACCTTC.

This chain links TRBV19 with TRBJ1-5; the D is unclear. V lost 5 bases, J lost 3 bases, and 5 bases lay in between. Germline V lookup: CDR1 LNHDA, CDR2 SQIVND (reference sequence). The CDR3 has 12 residues. The CDR3 nucleotides read TGTGCCAGTAGTCTTTTCAATCAGCCCCAGCATTTT. Protein sequence: CASSLFNQPQHF.

V is TRBV2 and J is TRBJ1-1; TRBD1 matches 7 bases. The germline CDR1 and CDR2 sequences are SNHLY and FYNNEI. The CDR3 is 14 residues long. V lost 6 bases, J lost 2 bases, and 6 bases stayed unmatched. CDR3 nucleotide sequence: TGTGCCAGCAGCGTACAGGGGTTTAACACTGAAGCTTTCTTT. Residues: CASSVQGFNTEAFF.

This clone was detected once. The CDR3 DNA reads as TGTGCCAGCAGCCCCGGGGACAGGGGGCGGTACGAGCAGTACTTC. It specifies CASSPGDRGRYEQYF. V and J are TRBV7-9 and TRBJ2-5, with TRBD1 matching 12 bases. The DNA end lines up better with TRBJ2-7; the J call may be wrong. Germline values: CDR1 SEHNR, CDR2 FQNEAQ (reference sequence). The CDR3 contains 15 residues.

This clone was recorded once. The chain carries TRBV5-4 and TRBJ1-1; 7 nucleotides agree with TRBD1. Germline V CDR1 and CDR2: SGHNT, YYREEE (reference sequence). The CDR3 is made up of 14 amino acids. Losses at the gene ends were 1 base for V and 1 base for J; bases not matched to a gene: 1. The CDR3 DNA reads TGTGCCAGCAGCTTGCAGGGGGGGAACACTGAAGCTTTCTTT. Protein product: CASSLQGGNTEAFF.

The chain employs TRBV19 and TRBJ2-3, with D possibly being TRBD1 (6 bases). Germline CDR1 and CDR2: LNHDA and SQIVND (reference sequence). The CDR3 totals 14 residues. V was trimmed by 5 bases and J by 2 bases, leaving 11 bases between them. The CDR3 spells CASSGPGATDTQYF. The CDR3 region has the DNA TGTGCCAGTAGTGGTCCAGGGGCCACAGATACGCAGTATTTT.

The chain recombines TRBV20-1 with TRBJ2-1, with D possibly TRBD2 on 5 matching bases. The CDR3 length is 11 residues. Trimming pared 2 bases from V and 16 bases from J, leaving 15 bases between. Germline CDR1 is DFQATT and CDR2 is SNEGSKA (reference sequence). CDR3 nucleotide sequence: TGCAGTGCTAGACAGGTACGGGAACAATTCTTC. Residues: CSARQVREQFF.

Regarding this clone: Other DNA sequences in this sample translate to the same CDR3. The chain employs TRBV2 and TRBJ2-1; 8 bases match TRBD2. Looked up from germline, CDR1 is SNHLY and CDR2 is FYNNEI. CDR3 length: 16 residues. Germline trimming cut 4 bases from V and 2 bases from J; bases unmatched to any gene: 7. DNA for the CDR3: TGTGCCAGCAGTGGGGGGCGGGAGGTGACCTACAATGAGCAGTTCTTC. This encodes CASSGGREVTYNEQFF.

V is TRBV4-1 and J is TRBJ2-2; D is perhaps TRBD2 (7 bases). The V and J ends lost 0 bases and 6 bases respectively, with 14 bases between them. Germline V gene data show CDR1 as MGHRA and CDR2 as YSYEKL. The CDR3 spans 16 residues. As DNA, the CDR3 is TGCGCCAGCAGCCAAGAAGGGGGGGGCGCGTCCGGGGAGCTGTTTTTT. This codes for CASSQEGGGASGELFF.

This rearrangement joins TRBV2 to TRBJ1-5; the D gene is possibly TRBD1 (6 bases). Germline CDR1 and CDR2: SNHLY and FYNNEI. V was pared by 4 bases and J by 0 bases, with 10 bases between. The CDR3 sequence is 15 residues long. CDR3 protein: CASSVYRDSNQPQHF. The DNA of the CDR3 is TGTGCCAGCAGTGTCTACAGGGATAGCAATCAGCCCCAGCATTTT.

The chain carries TRBV21-1 and TRBJ1-1. TRBV21-1 counts as a pseudogene. The CDR3 runs 16 residues. The CDR3 DNA reads TGTGCCAGCAGCAAAGTTACCACGGGGAGACGGACTGAAGCTTTCTTT. Encoded protein: CASSKVTTGRRTEAFF.

V is TRBV7-9 and J is TRBJ1-4, with D unresolved. Looked up from germline, CDR1 is SEHNR and CDR2 is FQNEAQ (reference sequence). V gave up 5 bases and J gave up 3 bases, with 13 bases separating them. This CDR3 spans 15 amino acids. The CDR3 reads CASSTSRVANEKLFF. CDR3 in DNA: TGTGCCAGCAGCACGTCTCGAGTGGCTAATGAAAAACTGTTTTTT.

The V and J genes are TRBV6-5 and TRBJ2-7; 8 bases align to TRBD1. The ends lost 4 bases at V and 12 bases at J; junction bases unmatched: 11. Per the germline V gene, CDR1 is MNHEY and CDR2 is SVGAGI. The CDR3 loop spans 13 amino acids. CDR3 loop: CASSSSPGGVRYF. The CDR3 region has the DNA TGTGCCAGCAGTTCCTCGCCAGGGGGCGTTCGGTACTTC.

This rearrangement joins TRBV7-2 to TRBJ2-2; D is possibly TRBD1 (5 bases). The V and J ends lost 0 bases and 7 bases respectively, with 12 bases between them. CDR3 size: 15 residues. From germline, CDR1 is SGHTA and CDR2 FQGNSA. The CDR3 DNA reads as TGTGCCAGCAGCTTAGCTCGGCAGGGCCACGGGGAGCTGTTTTTT. Translation: CASSLARQGHGELFF.